Shown below are 16 T cell receptor beta chains from a single sample sequenced in a study of blood T cell repertoires in COVID-19. This table comes from immunoSEQ multiplex PCR, and its TCRdb copy is limited to in-frame clones, with some not included. Of 260,000 or so clones listed, 83% are singletons. Source material: peripheral blood. These receptors were taken from a man aged 80 or over with acute or convalescent COVID-19.

This rearrangement joins TRBV3-1 (or the pseudogene TRBV3-2) to TRBJ2-1; a weak D match, TRBD2 (5 bases). CDR3 length equals 12 residues. V gave up 5 bases and J gave up 12 bases, with 14 bases separating them. Germline assignment: CDR1 LGHDT and CDR2 YNNKEL (reference sequence). In DNA form, the CDR3 reads TGTGCCAGCAGCGGCACGGCCGCGGGGCAGTTCTTC. Its translation is CASSGTAAGQFF.

The chain recombines TRBV28 with TRBJ1-5; 10 bases are a match to TRBD1. From germline, CDR1 is MDHEN and CDR2 SYDVKM. Losses at the gene ends were 6 bases for V and 4 bases for J; bases not matched to a gene: 6. There are 15 residues in the CDR3. The CDR3 spells CASSHSDRGNQPQHF. The CDR3 coding sequence is TGTGCCAGCAGCCACTCGGACAGGGGGAATCAGCCCCAGCATTTT.

V and J are TRBV15 and TRBJ2-3; maybe TRBD2 (6 bases). With 2 bases removed from V and 6 bases from J, the gap between germline ends came to 21 bases. This CDR3 spans 17 amino acids. Germline V gene sequence: CDR1 LNHNV, CDR2 YYDKDF (reference sequence). The CDR3 bases are TGTGCCACCAGCAGAAGAGCCGGAGGAGGGAGTTCTGATACGCAGTATTTT. This sequence encodes CATSRRAGGGSSDTQYF.

This clone has only one observation. The rearrangement joins TRBV7-9 to TRBJ2-1, with D possibly TRBD2 on 5 matching bases. Germline V gene sequence: CDR1 SEHNR, CDR2 FQNEAQ (reference sequence). The CDR3 length is 16 residues. Trimming cost V 0 bases and J 2 bases, with 11 bases left between them. This chain's CDR3 is CASSLAGQEAYNEQFF. Written as DNA, the CDR3 is TGTGCCAGCAGCTTAGCGGGCCAGGAGGCCTACAATGAGCAGTTCTTC.

This clone was counted a few times. This chain uses TRBV2 with TRBJ1-5, with 7 bases fitting TRBD1. This CDR3 comprises 12 residues. Looked up from germline, CDR1 is SNHLY and CDR2 is FYNNEI. Unmatched junction bases numbered 7, after V lost 5 bases and J lost 12 bases. The CDR3 here is CASSPWTGDQHF. CDR3 in DNA: TGTGCCAGCAGTCCTTGGACAGGAGACCAGCATTTT. Complete variable domain (other parts from reference TRBV2 and TRBJ1-5): EPEVTQTPSHQVTQMGQEVILRCVPISNHLYFYWYRQILGQKVEFLVSFYNNEISEKSEIFDDQFSVERPDGSNFTLKIRSTKLEDSAMYFCASSPWTGDQHFGDGTRLSIL.

This clone occurred a few times. This rearrangement joins TRBV5-1 to TRBJ2-7, with D possibly being TRBD1 (5 bases). V was pared by 3 bases and J by 0 bases, with 10 bases between. The CDR3 sequence is 14 residues long. Germline V gives CDR1 SGHRS, CDR2 YFSETQ. The CDR3 DNA follows: TGCGCCAGCAGCTCTACGACAGCCTCCTACGAGCAGTACTTC. Amino acid sequence: CASSSTTASYEQYF.

The V call is TRBV6-1, the J call TRBJ1-5, with D perhaps TRBD1 (6 bases). Trimming took 4 bases from V and 0 from J, leaving 13 bases between them. The CDR3 totals 16 residues. Germline loops: CDR1 MNHNS, CDR2 SASEGT. The DNA for the CDR3 is TGTGCCAGCAGTGTTCTACAGGGCTATAGCAATCAGCCCCAGCATTTT. Translated, it gives CASSVLQGYSNQPQHF.

This clone was recorded a few times. V and J are TRBV9 and TRBJ1-6, with 9 positions matching TRBD1. CDR1 and CDR2 (germline): SGDLS, YYNGEE. This CDR3 contains 14 residues. V lost 5 bases to trimming and J lost 7 bases; unmatched junction nucleotides: 4. CDR3 residues: CASSRTGENSPLHF. CDR3 nucleotides: TGTGCCAGCAGTCGGACAGGGGAGAATTCACCCCTCCACTTT.

The chain joins TRBV6-5 to TRBJ1-1; D perhaps matches TRBD1 (6 bases). CDR3 length equals 12 residues. Trimming stripped 8 bases from V and 1 base from J, with 8 bases between. Germline assignment: CDR1 MNHEY and CDR2 SVGAGI. CDR3 DNA: TGTGCCAGCTGCAGGGGGAACACTGAAGCTTTCTTT. Amino acid sequence: CASCRGNTEAFF.

This clone was recorded only once. This sequence joins TRBV27 and TRBJ2-6, with D possibly being TRBD2 (6 bases). Germline V gene data show CDR1 as MNHEY and CDR2 as SMNVEV (reference sequence). V lost 4 bases and J lost 4, with 11 bases in between. This CDR3 comprises 15 residues. The DNA for the CDR3 is TGTGCCAGCAGTTGGGGGGTAACCGGGGCCAACGTCCTGACTTTC. Translation: CASSWGVTGANVLTF. The whole variable domain, filled in from reference TRBV27 and TRBJ2-6, reads EAQVTQNPRYLITVTGKKLTVTCSQNMNHEYMSWYRQDPGLGLRQIYYSMNVEVTDKGDVPEGYKVSRKEKRNFPLILESPSPNQTSLYFCASSWGVTGANVLTFGAGSRLTVL.

Concerning this clone: With a much larger clone just one base away, this may be a read error. This sample includes further DNA sequences coding for the same CDR3. The chain uses TRBV7-2 and TRBJ1-1; the D is unclear. This CDR3 comprises 14 residues. V was cut by 1 base and J by 1 base, with 7 bases left in between. Germline assignment: CDR1 SGHTA and CDR2 FQGNSA. CDR3: CASSLGGGNTEAFF. CDR3 nucleotides: TGTGCCAGCAGCTTAGGCGGCGGGAACACTGAAGCTTTCTTT.

The J gene is TRBJ2-5, the V gene TRBV6-5; 9 bases fit TRBD1. The V gene's germline CDR1 is MNHEY and CDR2 SVGAGI. This CDR3 is built from 13 residues. J was trimmed by 5 bases and V by 6 bases; bases with no gene match: 4. The CDR3 DNA reads TGTGCCAGCAGGAAGACAGGGGGGGAGACCCAGTACTTC. Translated, it gives CASRKTGGETQYF.

V gene TRBV24-1 combines with J gene TRBJ2-1, with 8 positions matching TRBD2. V lost 7 bases and J lost 1; bases outside the gene matches: 11. The CDR3 spans 17 residues. Germline V CDR1 and CDR2: KGHDR, SFDVKD. The DNA for the CDR3 is TGTGCCACCAGCGATCCCAGCGGGAGTAGTTCCTACAATGAGCAGTTCTTC. Translation: CATSDPSGSSSYNEQFF.

V is TRBV4-2 and J is TRBJ2-7; TRBD2 might be the D (5 bases). In germline, CDR1 is LGHNA, CDR2 YNFKEQ. The CDR3 is 18 residues long. V lost 2 bases and J lost 1, with 21 bases in between. CDR3 loop: CASSQPSHAGEMSYEQYF. The CDR3 DNA sequence: TGTGCCAGCAGCCAACCTTCCCACGCGGGCGAGATGTCCTACGAGCAGTACTTC.

This clone was seen a single time. The chain is built from TRBV2 and TRBJ1-2, with a tentative D call TRBD1 (6 bases). Germline lookup yields CDR1 SNHLY and CDR2 FYNNEI. CDR3 size: 14 residues. The ends were cut back, 5 bases at V and 0 bases at J, with 10 bases in the middle. The CDR3 sequence: CASSPGQANYGYTF. In DNA, the CDR3 is TGTGCCAGCAGTCCGGGACAAGCTAACTATGGCTACACCTTC.

The J gene is TRBJ2-5, the V gene TRBV7-9, with 8 nucleotides matching TRBD1. CDR1 SEHNR and CDR2 FQNEAQ come from the germline V gene (reference sequence). The CDR3 consists of 16 residues. V gave up 2 bases and J gave up 0 bases; unmatched junction bases: 5. CDR3 DNA: TGTGCCAGCAGCTTATGGACAGGGAGTAACCAAGAGACCCAGTACTTC. Translating gives CASSLWTGSNQETQYF.